This T cell receptor beta chain was recorded in a study of T cell changes during pregnancy in multiple sclerosis (dated by TCRdb to about 2019). Turning to the overall study: Changes in the T cell repertoire over the course of pregnancy were examined in this study in women with multiple sclerosis.

Relative to germline, V is 7 bases shorter and J is 5 bases shorter, with 21 bases between their ends. From cysteine to phenylalanine, the CDR3 is 15 amino acids long. The read is trimmed to its CDR3 DNA, 45 bases read in frame from base 1. The receptor library was made with the immunoSEQ multiplex PCR assay. TCRdb carries this immuneACCESS record with in-frame sequences only. Its versions omit some clonotypes, under half of them owing to an unresolved V gene in the studies checked, with the rest unexplained. In all, the sample holds approximately 60,000 clones, and 85% to 95% of those were seen once. Clones ranked in the top ten supply less than 4% of the sample. Comment on this clone: This clone's antigen is unknown. Nothing much larger sits one base from this clone, and base qualities are not available.

Sequenced material: CD8+ T cells from peripheral blood mononuclear cells, taken in the third trimester of pregnancy. Recombination connected TRBV5-3 to TRBJ2-5; TRBD2 might be the D gene, on 7 matching bases. TRBV5-3 is given ORF status, its function remaining uncertain. The source of this sequence is a female donor with multiple sclerosis, enrolled in a pregnancy study. Read as DNA, the sequence is TGTGCCAGAGCCCCCCGGAGAGGGAGGGGGGAGACCCAGTACTTC. It specifies CARAPRRGRGETQYF.